This is a list of T cell receptor beta chains from one sample in a study of T cell clonotyping in hematopoietic cell transplantation. Libraries were prepared by immunoSEQ multiplex PCR; TCRdb keeps only in-frame clonotypes and omits some of them. The data hold 30,000 to 45,000 clones, with around 90% observed a single time. Sequenced sample: peripheral blood mononuclear cells. The receptors come from a woman between 35 and 50 years old in good health. Some clones in this sample may be carry-over from other donors' samples. The CDR3 runs from the conserved cysteine through the conserved F or W. A D gene is named only where the DNA matches it firmly. Clone size is not always given. Where it is, it says once, few, many or a class for expanded clones.

j_call: TRBJ1-2; clone_size: NA; d_call: NA; v_call: TRBV30; cdr3_nt: TGTGCCTGGATTCCATACAGGGAGAGTAACTATGGCTACACCTTC; cdr3_aa: CAWIPYRESNYGYTF
j_call: TRBJ1-4; clone_size: NA; d_call: TRBD1; v_call: TRBV30; cdr3_nt: TGTGCCTGGAGTGCAGTACAGGGGGCTATGGATGAAAAACTGTTTTTT; cdr3_aa: CAWSAVQGAMDEKLFF
j_call: TRBJ2-7; clone_size: NA; d_call: NA; v_call: TRBV4-3; cdr3_nt: TGCGCCAGCAGCCAAGATGAACGAACCCCCTACGAGCAGTACTTC; cdr3_aa: CASSQDERTPYEQYF
j_call: TRBJ1-4; clone_size: NA; d_call: NA; v_call: TRBV6-1; cdr3_nt: TGTGCCAGCAGTGGACTCCGGACGGGGGAAAAACTGTTTTTT; cdr3_aa: CASSGLRTGEKLFF
j_call: TRBJ1-1; clone_size: once; d_call: NA; v_call: TRBV28; cdr3_nt: TGTGCCAGCCGGGGAGCAAACACTGAAGCTTTCTTT; cdr3_aa: CASRGANTEAFF
j_call: TRBJ1-1; clone_size: NA; d_call: NA; v_call: TRBV20-1; cdr3_nt: TGCAGCGCGGAGGAGATCCCAGCTTTCTTT; cdr3_aa: CSAEEIPAFF
j_call: TRBJ1-2; clone_size: NA; d_call: NA; v_call: TRBV6-5; cdr3_nt: TGTGCCAGCAGTAAACAGGGTGGTTATGGCTACACCTTC; cdr3_aa: CASSKQGGYGYTF
j_call: TRBJ1-2; clone_size: NA; d_call: NA; v_call: TRBV28; cdr3_nt: TGTGCCAGCAGTAGGTCCTTGGGGTCCTATGGCTACACCTTC; cdr3_aa: CASSRSLGSYGYTF
j_call: TRBJ1-2; clone_size: NA; d_call: NA; v_call: TRBV6-1; cdr3_nt: TGTGCCAGCAGTGAACGGGGGCACTATGGCTACACCTTC; cdr3_aa: CASSERGHYGYTF
j_call: TRBJ1-5; clone_size: NA; d_call: NA; v_call: TRBV28; cdr3_nt: TGTGCCAGCAGCAGGGGCAATCAGCCCCAGCATTTT; cdr3_aa: CASSRGNQPQHF
j_call: TRBJ2-7; clone_size: few; d_call: NA; v_call: TRBV19; cdr3_nt: TGTGCCAGTAGGGAGGGGACCTACTACGAGCAGTACTTC; cdr3_aa: CASREGTYYEQYF
j_call: TRBJ1-5; clone_size: NA; d_call: NA; v_call: TRBV30; cdr3_nt: TGTGCCTGGAGTCCCGGGGGGAATCAGCCCCAGCATTTT; cdr3_aa: CAWSPGGNQPQHF
j_call: TRBJ2-7; clone_size: NA; d_call: TRBD2; v_call: TRBV2; cdr3_nt: TGTGCCAGCACCCTGAGCGGGAGATTAACCGAGCAGTACTTC; cdr3_aa: CASTLSGRLTEQYF
j_call: TRBJ2-1; clone_size: NA; d_call: NA; v_call: TRBV5-6; cdr3_nt: TGTGCCAGCTCCGTTGGGGGGAATGAGCAGTTCTTC; cdr3_aa: CASSVGGNEQFF
j_call: TRBJ2-7; clone_size: few; d_call: TRBD2; v_call: TRBV11-2; cdr3_nt: TGTGCCAGCAGCTCGAGCGGGAGTAATTGGAGGGAGCAGTACTTC; cdr3_aa: CASSSSGSNWREQYF
j_call: TRBJ1-1; clone_size: NA; d_call: NA; v_call: TRBV6-6; cdr3_nt: TGTGCCAGCAAAACCTCGGACCAAGAAGCTTTCTTT; cdr3_aa: CASKTSDQEAFF
j_call: TRBJ2-2; clone_size: NA; d_call: NA; v_call: TRBV27; cdr3_nt: TGTGCCAGCAGTTTGAGGAGAGGCACCGGGGAGCTGTTTTTT; cdr3_aa: CASSLRRGTGELFF
j_call: TRBJ2-7; clone_size: NA; d_call: NA; v_call: TRBV6-5; cdr3_nt: TGTGCCAGCAGTCATGGTAACGAGCCCTACGAGCAGTACTTC; cdr3_aa: CASSHGNEPYEQYF
j_call: TRBJ2-7; clone_size: few; d_call: NA; v_call: TRBV7-7; cdr3_nt: TGTGCTAGCAGCTTAGTAGGGGGGGACGAGCAGTACTTC; cdr3_aa: CASSLVGGDEQYF
j_call: TRBJ2-2; clone_size: once; d_call: NA; v_call: TRBV5-1; cdr3_nt: TGCGCCAGCAGCTTGGCGGGTTCCGTAACCGGGGAGCTGTTTTTT; cdr3_aa: CASSLAGSVTGELFF
j_call: TRBJ1-2; clone_size: NA; d_call: NA; v_call: TRBV7-9; cdr3_nt: TGTGCCAGCAGCTTGGGGCCAGGTGACCGCTACACCTTC; cdr3_aa: CASSLGPGDRYTF
j_call: TRBJ1-2; clone_size: NA; d_call: NA; v_call: TRBV6-5; cdr3_nt: TGTGCCAGCAGTTACGGGGATCGAGATTATGGCTACACCTTC; cdr3_aa: CASSYGDRDYGYTF
j_call: TRBJ1-1; clone_size: NA; d_call: NA; v_call: TRBV28; cdr3_nt: TGTGCCAGCAGTTTATTGGGAGCTGGGGACACTGAAGCTTTCTTT; cdr3_aa: CASSLLGAGDTEAFF
j_call: TRBJ2-2; clone_size: NA; d_call: NA; v_call: TRBV4-3; cdr3_nt: TGCGCCAGCAGCCAAGATGTTTGGGACCAACCTGGCACCGGGGAGCTGTTTTTT; cdr3_aa: CASSQDVWDQPGTGELFF
j_call: TRBJ1-2; clone_size: once; d_call: TRBD1; v_call: TRBV29-1; cdr3_nt: TGCAGCGCTCAGGGGGCTGGCTATGGCTACACCTTC; cdr3_aa: CSAQGAGYGYTF
j_call: TRBJ2-7; clone_size: NA; d_call: NA; v_call: TRBV28; cdr3_nt: TGTGCCAGCAGTTTGCTGGGACCCGAACACTACGAGCAGTACTTC; cdr3_aa: CASSLLGPEHYEQYF
j_call: TRBJ2-7; clone_size: NA; d_call: TRBD2; v_call: TRBV19; cdr3_nt: TGTGCCAGTAGTCAAACTAGCGGGAGCAGTCAGCAGTACTTC; cdr3_aa: CASSQTSGSSQQYF
j_call: TRBJ2-3; clone_size: NA; d_call: NA; v_call: TRBV5-4; cdr3_nt: TGTGCCAGCAGCCACCGGGACTGGCTCACAGATACGCAGTATTTT; cdr3_aa: CASSHRDWLTDTQYF
j_call: TRBJ2-1; clone_size: few; d_call: NA; v_call: TRBV21-1; cdr3_nt: TGTGCCAGCAGCAAATTTAGGGACTTCAATTACAATGAGCAGTTCTTC; cdr3_aa: CASSKFRDFNYNEQFF
j_call: TRBJ2-7; clone_size: NA; d_call: TRBD2; v_call: TRBV30; cdr3_nt: TGTGCCTGGAGATCGGTAGCGGGAGGCCCTTCCTACGAGCAGTACTTC; cdr3_aa: CAWRSVAGGPSYEQYF
j_call: TRBJ2-5; clone_size: NA; d_call: TRBD1; v_call: TRBV28; cdr3_nt: TGTGCCAGCAGTGGGGACAGGGCTGGGGTGGAGACCCAGTACTTC; cdr3_aa: CASSGDRAGVETQYF
j_call: TRBJ1-4; clone_size: once; d_call: NA; v_call: TRBV6-5; cdr3_nt: TGTGCCAGCTATGCGTCAGTTAATGAAAAACTGTTTTTT; cdr3_aa: CASYASVNEKLFF
j_call: TRBJ2-3; clone_size: NA; d_call: TRBD2; v_call: TRBV30; cdr3_nt: TGTGCCTGGAGTGTTCGATCCCATAGGTTAGGACTAGAGGTGTCAGATACGCAGTATTTT; cdr3_aa: CAWSVRSHRLGLEVSDTQYF
j_call: TRBJ2-7; clone_size: NA; d_call: TRBD2; v_call: TRBV6-1; cdr3_nt: TGTGCCAGCAGACCCGGACTAGCGGGAGCGCGCGAGCAGTACTTC; cdr3_aa: CASRPGLAGAREQYF
j_call: TRBJ2-2; clone_size: NA; d_call: NA; v_call: TRBV6-6; cdr3_nt: TGTGCCAGCAGTTACTCCTCAGGGGTCGGGGAGCTGTTTTTT; cdr3_aa: CASSYSSGVGELFF
j_call: TRBJ2-3; clone_size: NA; d_call: NA; v_call: TRBV7-2; cdr3_nt: TGTGCCAGCAGCCCTTACTATGCCGGGTCAGATACGCAGTATTTT; cdr3_aa: CASSPYYAGSDTQYF
j_call: TRBJ2-7; clone_size: NA; d_call: NA; v_call: TRBV6-5; cdr3_nt: TGTGCCAGCAGTTACTCCCAGGGGCGCTACGAGCAGTACTTC; cdr3_aa: CASSYSQGRYEQYF
j_call: TRBJ1-1; clone_size: NA; d_call: NA; v_call: TRBV7-8; cdr3_nt: TGTGCCAGCAGCTTTAGGGACACTGAAGCTTTCTTT; cdr3_aa: CASSFRDTEAFF
j_call: TRBJ1-2; clone_size: NA; d_call: NA; v_call: TRBV30; cdr3_nt: TGTGCCTGGAGAGAGGGAACGCTACGCAACTATGGCTACACCTTC; cdr3_aa: CAWREGTLRNYGYTF
j_call: TRBJ1-1; clone_size: NA; d_call: TRBD1; v_call: TRBV27; cdr3_nt: TGTGCCAGCAGTCCCCGATCGCATGGACAGGGGGCGGACACTGAAGCTTTCTTT; cdr3_aa: CASSPRSHGQGADTEAFF
j_call: TRBJ1-1; clone_size: NA; d_call: NA; v_call: TRBV5-1; cdr3_nt: TGCGCCAGCACCTTTGGGGCGGGGAACACTGAAGCTTTCTTT; cdr3_aa: CASTFGAGNTEAFF
j_call: TRBJ2-1; clone_size: NA; d_call: NA; v_call: TRBV5-1; cdr3_nt: TGCGCCAGCAGCTTGGCTAGCAGTCCACTCAATGAGCAGTTCTTC; cdr3_aa: CASSLASSPLNEQFF
j_call: TRBJ1-2; clone_size: NA; d_call: NA; v_call: TRBV5-4; cdr3_nt: TGTGCCAGCAGCCCCGAGGTAGACCATGGCTACACCTTC; cdr3_aa: CASSPEVDHGYTF
j_call: TRBJ1-5; clone_size: few; d_call: NA; v_call: TRBV6-6; cdr3_nt: TGTGCCAGCAGTTACTCTTATAGCAATCAGCCCCAGCATTTT; cdr3_aa: CASSYSYSNQPQHF
j_call: TRBJ2-7; clone_size: NA; d_call: TRBD2; v_call: TRBV5-4; cdr3_nt: TGTGCCAGCAGCTTGGGTGCGGGAGCCACCTACGAGCAGTACTTC; cdr3_aa: CASSLGAGATYEQYF
j_call: TRBJ2-3; clone_size: NA; d_call: TRBD2; v_call: TRBV19; cdr3_nt: TGTGCCAGTCTTCCTCCTAGCGGGAGGGGGGATACGCAGTATTTT; cdr3_aa: CASLPPSGRGDTQYF
j_call: TRBJ1-1; clone_size: NA; d_call: TRBD1; v_call: TRBV6-1; cdr3_nt: TGTGCCATCACCGACAGGGCGTTGCACACTGAAGCTTTCTTT; cdr3_aa: CAITDRALHTEAFF
j_call: TRBJ2-1; clone_size: NA; d_call: NA; v_call: TRBV19; cdr3_nt: TGTGCCAGTAGTGCCTCCAGGGCGGGTGAGCAGTTCTTC; cdr3_aa: CASSASRAGEQFF
j_call: TRBJ1-3; clone_size: once; d_call: TRBD1; v_call: TRBV14; cdr3_nt: TGTGCCAGCAGCTGGGGACAGTTCTCTGGAAACACCATATATTTT; cdr3_aa: CASSWGQFSGNTIYF
j_call: TRBJ1-2; clone_size: once; d_call: TRBD1; v_call: TRBV7-9; cdr3_nt: TGTGCCAGCAGCTCGACCGCCGGGACAGGGGATGGCTACACCTTC; cdr3_aa: CASSSTAGTGDGYTF
j_call: TRBJ2-7; clone_size: once; d_call: NA; v_call: TRBV23-1; cdr3_nt: TGCGCCAGCAGTCAAAGGACGCGGATTGCGGGATGCTGCGAGCAGTACTTC; cdr3_aa: CASSQRTRIAGCCEQYF
j_call: TRBJ1-4; clone_size: NA; d_call: NA; v_call: TRBV30; cdr3_nt: TGTGCCTGGAGTGCCCTCAGTTCTAATGAAAAACTGTTTTTT; cdr3_aa: CAWSALSSNEKLFF
j_call: TRBJ1-3; clone_size: NA; d_call: NA; v_call: TRBV7-2; cdr3_nt: TGTGCCAGCAGCTTAGCGCAAATCGGCGTAGGAAACACCATATATTTT; cdr3_aa: CASSLAQIGVGNTIYF
j_call: TRBJ1-5; clone_size: NA; d_call: TRBD1; v_call: TRBV29-1; cdr3_nt: TGCAGCGCGGGGACAGGGAATCAGCCCCAGCATTTT; cdr3_aa: CSAGTGNQPQHF
j_call: TRBJ1-1; clone_size: NA; d_call: NA; v_call: TRBV5-6; cdr3_nt: TGTGCCAGCACCCGGCGGGGAATGAACACTGAAGCTTTCTTT; cdr3_aa: CASTRRGMNTEAFF
j_call: TRBJ1-2; clone_size: NA; d_call: NA; v_call: TRBV20-1; cdr3_nt: TGCAGTGCTAGAGGAACAGTGGGCTACACCTTC; cdr3_aa: CSARGTVGYTF
j_call: TRBJ1-1; clone_size: NA; d_call: TRBD1; v_call: TRBV11-2; cdr3_nt: TGTGCCAGCAGCTTATCGGACAGGAGAGAAGCTTTCTTT; cdr3_aa: CASSLSDRREAFF